This TCR beta chain was identified in a study of Ad26.COV2.S vaccination and SARS-CoV-2 variants. Overall study: Intramuscular Ad26.COV2.S doses were given once or twice, 56 days apart.

As to treatment: around 19 received Ad26.COV2.S at low or high dose, single or two shots; roughly five received placebo; per-sample allocation not given. At day 63 after the first vaccine or placebo injection, samples were drawn. This adult donor, from Boston, was 18-55 years old. Vaccine was an Ad26 vector expressing Wuhan-strain SARS-CoV-2 spike. TCRdb's copy holds only in-frame clones and misses some; the assay was immunoSEQ multiplex PCR. The table records over 400,000 clones, roughly 90% of them present only once. The material was peripheral blood, obtained in a trial of Ad26.COV2.S vaccine versus placebo. The clonotype was recovered from a person aged 18-65 years who received the Ad26.COV2.S COVID-19 vaccine or a placebo.

The CDR3 here is CAWSALGTSRQYF. The CDR3 DNA reads as TGTGCCTGGAGTGCCCTTGGGACAAGCAGGCAGTACTTC. The chain is built from TRBV30 and TRBJ2-7; a possible D gene is TRBD1 (6 bases). The V end lost 1 base, the J end lost 9 bases, and 16 bases lay between the germline ends. The CDR3 totals 13 residues. CDR1 and CDR2 from the germline V gene are GTSNPN and SVGIG (reference sequence). Together with reference TRBV30 and TRBJ2-7, the CDR3 gives the full variable domain: SQTIHQWPATLVQPVGSPLSLECTVEGTSNPNLYWYRQAAGRGLQLLFYSVGIGQISSEVPQNLSASRPQDRQFILSSKKLLLSDSGFYLCAWSALGTSRQYFGPGTRLTVT.